This T cell receptor beta chain was recovered during a study of siplizumab effects on memory and regulatory T cells. Overall study results and limits: Confirmation that proliferating Tregs from siplizumab cultures had suppressive function was not obtained.

Clones were read by immunoSEQ multiplex PCR, and TCRdb kept only the in-frame ones, dropping some. The profile covers 85,000 to 130,000 clones, with 94% appearing a single time and approximately 0.58% taken by the ten largest. Germline V CDR1 and CDR2: SGHRS, YFSETQ. V was clipped by 5 bases and J by 1 base; unmatched bases: 4. The CDR3 is made up of 15 amino acids. Points on this clone: No antigen is known for it.

The TCR originated in a human donor in good health. The chain has TRBV5-1 and TRBJ1-5, with TRBD1 identical over 9 bases. The specimen sequenced was Tregs sorted from blood. CDR3 nucleotides: TGCGCCAGCAGACCTGGACAGGGGAGCAATCAGCCCCAGCATTTT. This sequence encodes CASRPGQGSNQPQHF. Filled out from reference TRBV5-1 and TRBJ1-5, the complete variable domain reads KAGVTQTPRYLIKTRGQQVTLSCSPISGHRSVSWYQQTPGQGLQFLFEYFSETQRNKGNFPGRFSGRQFSNSRSEMNVSTLELGDSALYLCASRPGQGSNQPQHFGDGTRLSIL.